Sequencing of this TCR beta chain was carried out in a study of T-cell memory formation after mild COVID-19. Overall study: The two donors had largely donor-specific TCR clusters.

TCRdb recomputed calls from the 5' RACE reads with MiXCR, one row per CDR3 protein. The data contain 350,000 to 500,000 distinct CDR3 sequences, approximately 20% of them seen just once; the ten biggest clones take up about 8.1%. Trimming cost V 5 bases and J 0 bases; bases outside gene matches: 3. The CDR3 length is 15 residues. CDR1 is MNHEY and CDR2 is SVGAGI in the germline V gene. The sample taken for sequencing was PBMCs or a T cell subset sorted from them (not recorded which). V gene TRBV6-5 combines with J gene TRBJ2-1, with 8 bases matching TRBD2. The receptor was isolated from an adult woman who had mild COVID-19 (a few samples of this study predate the infection). Cell type and time point are not known. CDR3: CASSQLADSYNEQFF. The CDR3 DNA is TGTGCCAGCAGTCAACTAGCGGACTCCTACAATGAGCAGTTCTTC.